Listed below are T cell receptor beta chains from one sample, sequenced in a study of cytomegalovirus exposure and HLA in healthy donors. Repertoires were generated with immunoSEQ multiplex PCR, while TCRdb's copy carries only in-frame clones and drops some. The sample totals approximately 96,000 clones. Specimen: PBMCs. The receptors were gathered from a girl aged 5-17 years in good health and CMV-seropositive. Each CDR3 is given with its conserved first and last residue. D genes are given only for firm matches. Not all rows give a size; the values are once, few, many and, for expanded clones, a class.

v_gene	abundance	j_gene	d_gene	CDR3aa	CDR3nt
TRBV7-2	-	TRBJ2-2	TRBD1	CASSPDRVRAGELFF	TGTGCCAGCAGCCCGGACAGGGTCAGGGCCGGGGAGCTGTTTTTT
TRBV5-1	-	TRBJ2-1	TRBD1	CASSFTDREDNEQFF	TGCGCCAGCAGCTTCACGGACAGGGAGGACAATGAGCAGTTCTTC
TRBV7-2	-	TRBJ1-5	-	CASGEGAQPQHF	TGTGCCAGCGGAGAAGGGGCTCAGCCCCAGCATTTT
TRBV28	-	TRBJ2-5	TRBD2	CASSFPGLGGETQYF	TGTGCCAGCAGTTTTCCCGGATTGGGAGGGGAGACCCAGTACTTC
TRBV29-1	-	TRBJ1-1	-	CSVERLELNTEAFF	TGCAGCGTTGAAAGATTGGAGTTGAACACTGAAGCTTTCTTT
TRBV28	-	TRBJ2-2	TRBD1	CASSLPLGQGNTGELFF	TGTGCCAGCAGTTTACCCCTCGGACAGGGTAACACCGGGGAGCTGTTTTTT
TRBV29-1	-	TRBJ1-1	-	CSVVLNTEAFF	TGCAGCGTTGTATTGAACACTGAAGCTTTCTTT
TRBV6-6	-	TRBJ2-1	TRBD2	CASIATSGSDNEQFF	TGTGCCAGCATCGCAACTAGCGGAAGCGACAATGAGCAGTTCTTC
TRBV28	-	TRBJ2-3	-	CASSTLQVTQYF	TGTGCCAGCAGTACCTTACAGGTTACGCAGTATTTT
TRBV29-1	-	TRBJ2-3	-	CSVEQGGRDTQYF	TGCAGCGTTGAACAGGGAGGAAGGGATACGCAGTATTTT
TRBV4-2	-	TRBJ2-7	-	CASSAGHTSTYEQYF	TGTGCCAGCAGCGCTGGGCATACTTCAACCTACGAGCAGTACTTC
TRBV5-6	-	TRBJ2-7	-	CASSLEGEGHEQYF	TGTGCCAGCAGCTTGGAAGGGGAAGGTCACGAGCAGTACTTC
TRBV18	-	TRBJ2-1	TRBD2	CASSPMSPAGGPNEQFF	TGTGCCAGCTCACCAATGAGCCCAGCGGGGGGCCCCAATGAGCAGTTCTTC
TRBV29-1	-	TRBJ1-1	-	CSGQRSNTEAFF	TGCAGCGGGCAGCGGTCGAACACTGAAGCTTTCTTT
TRBV4-1	-	TRBJ2-7	TRBD1	CASSPGTGSDEQYF	TGCGCCAGCAGCCCAGGGACAGGGAGCGACGAGCAGTACTTC
TRBV7-2	-	TRBJ2-3	-	CASSLALREDTQYF	TGTGCCAGCAGCTTAGCGCTGAGGGAAGATACGCAGTATTTT
TRBV9	-	TRBJ2-1	-	CASRSGDEQFF	TGTGCCAGCAGGAGCGGCGATGAGCAGTTCTTC
TRBV6-1	-	TRBJ2-7	-	CASSEGGSYEQYF	TGTGCCAGCAGTGAAGGGGGCAGCTACGAGCAGTACTTC
TRBV27	-	TRBJ1-1	TRBD1	CASNLVQGDTEAFF	TGTGCCAGCAACCTCGTACAGGGGGACACTGAAGCTTTCTTT
TRBV7-2	-	TRBJ2-1	TRBD2	CASSLRLAGAYNEQFF	TGTGCCAGCAGCTTACGACTAGCGGGGGCTTACAATGAGCAGTTCTTC
TRBV11-2	-	TRBJ2-3	TRBD2	CASSASGGAGDTQYF	TGTGCCAGCAGCGCAAGCGGGGGGGCCGGAGATACGCAGTATTTT
TRBV29-1	-	TRBJ2-3	-	CSVHGHTDTQYF	TGCAGCGTTCACGGACACACAGATACGCAGTATTTT
TRBV5-1	-	TRBJ1-2	-	CASSLDDRFYGYTF	TGCGCCAGCAGCTTGGATGACAGATTCTATGGCTACACCTTC
TRBV5-1	-	TRBJ2-3	-	CASSLGRGTITDTQYF	TGCGCCAGCAGCTTGGGAAGGGGGACCATCACAGATACGCAGTATTTT
TRBV11-2	-	TRBJ2-3	TRBD1	CASSWDRDTQYF	TGTGCCAGCAGCTGGGACAGGGATACGCAGTATTTT
TRBV29-1	-	TRBJ2-3	TRBD2	CSYQGTSGGVPDTQYF	TGCAGCTATCAGGGGACTAGCGGGGGGGTGCCAGATACGCAGTATTTT
TRBV25-1	-	TRBJ2-5	-	CASSAGGARETQYF	TGTGCCAGCAGTGCGGGGGGCGCGAGGGAGACCCAGTACTTC
TRBV7-9	-	TRBJ2-7	-	CASSLGQALYEQYF	TGTGCCAGCAGCTTGGGGCAGGCCCTCTACGAGCAGTACTTC
TRBV10-3	-	TRBJ2-5	-	CAISESIYWTQTQYF	TGTGCCATCAGTGAGTCGATCTATTGGACTCAGACCCAGTACTTC
TRBV7-6	-	TRBJ2-1	TRBD1	CASSLGGGVDSNEQFF	TGTGCCAGCAGCTTAGGAGGGGGCGTAGATAGCAATGAGCAGTTCTTC
TRBV4-1	-	TRBJ1-1	TRBD1	CASSHWDRGGGEAFF	TGCGCCAGCAGCCATTGGGACAGGGGAGGTGGTGAAGCTTTCTTT
TRBV7-8	-	TRBJ1-2	-	CASSLPAGAFYGYTF	TGTGCCAGCAGCTTACCGGCGGGGGCGTTCTATGGCTACACCTTC
TRBV7-2	medium-sized	TRBJ2-2	TRBD1	CASSPTTGAGTGELFF	TGTGCCAGCAGCCCAACGACAGGGGCAGGCACCGGGGAGCTGTTTTTT
TRBV6-5	-	TRBJ2-2	-	CASRDIITGELFF	TGTGCCAGCAGGGACATCATCACCGGGGAGCTGTTTTTT
TRBV19	-	TRBJ1-2	-	CASSIGAGKGNYGYTF	TGTGCCAGTAGTATAGGGGCCGGGAAGGGTAACTATGGCTACACCTTC
TRBV5-1	-	TRBJ2-5	TRBD1	CASSPTGVETQYF	TGCGCCAGCAGCCCGACAGGGGTAGAGACCCAGTACTTC
TRBV13	-	TRBJ1-1	TRBD1	CASSIKTGIMNTEAFF	TGTGCCAGCAGCATCAAGACAGGGATAATGAACACTGAAGCTTTCTTT
TRBV10-3	-	TRBJ2-5	-	CAISDQSSEIETQYF	TGTGCCATCAGTGATCAGAGTAGCGAGATAGAGACCCAGTACTTC
TRBV9	-	TRBJ1-4	-	CASSVTGFNNEKLFF	TGTGCCAGCAGCGTTACAGGGTTCAATAATGAAAAACTGTTTTTT
TRBV18	-	TRBJ2-7	-	CAGSDSSYEQYF	TGTGCCGGCTCGGATAGCTCCTACGAGCAGTACTTC
TRBV5-8	-	TRBJ1-1	-	CASSFSNRNTEAFF	TGTGCCAGCAGCTTTTCTAACCGGAACACTGAAGCTTTCTTT
TRBV6-5	-	TRBJ2-1	-	CASSYHSGAEQFF	TGTGCCAGCAGTTACCACTCAGGGGCTGAGCAGTTCTTC
TRBV4-2	-	TRBJ1-1	-	CASSQVQGSEAFF	TGTGCCAGCAGCCAAGTCCAGGGTTCTGAAGCTTTCTTT
TRBV13	-	TRBJ2-2	-	CASSRRGKNTGELFF	TGTGCCAGCTCCCGGAGAGGGAAGAACACCGGGGAGCTGTTTTTT
TRBV6-1	-	TRBJ2-5	TRBD2	CASKTSGGAGETQYF	TGTGCCAGCAAGACTAGCGGGGGGGCAGGGGAGACCCAGTACTTC
TRBV6-5	-	TRBJ2-7	-	CASREGTDWYF	TGTGCCAGCAGGGAGGGGACAGACTGGTACTTC
TRBV5-1	-	TRBJ2-7	TRBD1	CASSFETGVHEQYF	TGCGCCAGCAGCTTCGAGACAGGGGTCCACGAGCAGTACTTC